A single sample gave rise to the 15 T cell receptor beta chains below, sequenced in a study of response to subunit inactivated influenza vaccine. In TCRdb, the RT-PCR reads were re-called with MiXCR into one record per CDR3 protein. Of around 530,000 distinct CDR3 sequences listed, 16% are singletons. The sample consisted of CD4+ T cells sorted from PBMCs, taken less than 30 months after vaccination. These receptors were taken from a man between 45 and 75 years old who received an inactivated influenza vaccine.

This clonotype was seen more than once but under ten times. This chain joins TRBV2 and TRBJ2-1, with 10 bases matching TRBD2. There are 14 residues in the CDR3. Germline V gene data show CDR1 as SNHLY and CDR2 as FYNNEI. V was clipped by 5 bases and J by 6 bases; unmatched bases: 4. CDR3 region: CASSSGGAGNEQFF. The DNA for the CDR3 is TGTGCCAGCAGTAGCGGGGGGGCCGGCAATGAGCAGTTCTTC.

This sequence joins TRBV28 and TRBJ2-2; D is uncertain. Germline CDR1 and CDR2: MDHEN and SYDVKM. The germline V and J ends were trimmed by 6 bases and 7 bases, with 9 bases remaining between them. CDR3 length: 12 residues. Written as DNA, the CDR3 is TGTGCCAGCAGCCCCGTACGCGGGGAGCTGTTTTTT. This encodes CASSPVRGELFF.

This clonotype appeared many times. The CDR3 region is CSAKIQGFGNIQYF. Written as DNA, the CDR3 is TGCAGCGCGAAGATACAGGGATTCGGAAACATTCAGTACTTC. This sequence joins TRBV29-1 and TRBJ2-4; D might be TRBD1 (6 bases). The V and J ends lost 7 bases and 6 bases respectively, with 19 bases between them. CDR1 SQVTM and CDR2 ANQGSEA come from the germline V gene. The CDR3 has 14 amino acids. Variable domain in full (rest from reference TRBV29-1 and TRBJ2-4): SAVISQKPSRDICQRGTSLTIQCQVDSQVTMMFWYRQQPGQSLTLIATANQGSEATYESGFVIDKFPISRPNLTFSTLTVSNMSPEDSSIYLCSAKIQGFGNIQYFGAGTRLSVL.

This clonotype appeared a few times. The V call is TRBV2, the J call TRBJ2-3; possible D gene TRBD2, 5 bases. The CDR3 is 15 amino acids. CDR1 is SNHLY, CDR2 FYNNEI, per germline. V was pared by 6 bases and J by 0 bases, with 13 bases between. CDR3 loop: CASSLDYQSTDTQYF. CDR3 in DNA: TGTGCCAGCAGCCTCGACTACCAAAGCACAGATACGCAGTATTTT.

This rearrangement joins TRBV5-1 to TRBJ2-2, with D perhaps given as TRBD1 or TRBD2 (5 bases each). The CDR3 totals 17 residues. Trimming pared 4 bases from V and 0 bases from J, leaving 16 bases between. Germline values: CDR1 SGHRS, CDR2 YFSETQ. The CDR3: CASSVGTGTANTGELFF. DNA for the CDR3: TGCGCCAGCAGCGTGGGAACCGGGACCGCGAACACCGGGGAGCTGTTTTTT.

The J gene is TRBJ2-3, the V gene TRBV11-3; D unresolved. Trimming cost V 3 bases and J 3 bases, with 13 bases left between them. The CDR3 is 15 amino acids. Germline V gives CDR1 SGHNT, CDR2 YENEEA. CDR3 loop: CASSLRTGRTDTQYF. The CDR3 nucleotides are TGTGCCAGCAGCTTGAGGACGGGTAGAACAGATACGCAGTATTTT. The full variable domain, its missing parts supplied by reference TRBV11-3 and TRBJ2-3, is EAGVVQSPRYKIIEKKQPVAFWCNPISGHNTLYWYLQNLGQGPELLIRYENEEAVDDSQLPKDRFSAERLKGVDSTLKIQPAELGDSAVYLCASSLRTGRTDTQYFGPGTRLTVL.

In its sample, this clonotype was seen a few times. The chain uses TRBV11-2 and TRBJ1-2; D is perhaps TRBD1 (5 bases). Germline V gene data show CDR1 as SGHAT and CDR2 as FQNNGV. The CDR3 contains 14 residues. Trimming cost V 5 bases and J 6 bases, with 16 bases left between them. This chain's CDR3 is CASSARGMDDGYTF. CDR3 nucleotides: TGTGCCAGCAGCGCTCGGGGGATGGACGATGGCTACACCTTC.

The chain couples TRBV15 to TRBJ2-3; D uncertain. V gave up 0 bases and J gave up 5 bases, with 6 bases separating them. CDR1 is LNHNV and CDR2 is YYDKDF in the germline V gene (reference sequence). This CDR3 comprises 13 residues. CDR3 DNA sequence: TGTGCCACCAGCAGAGACGTAGGAGATACGCAGTATTTT. Residues: CATSRDVGDTQYF.

V is TRBV6-1 and J is TRBJ2-7; D is unresolved. Germline CDR1 MNHNS, CDR2 SASEGT. This CDR3 contains 15 residues. V was clipped by 2 bases and J by 0 bases, with 11 bases between them. The CDR3 DNA sequence: TGTGCCAGCAGTGAAAGAGTGGGATCCTCCTACGAGCAGTACTTC. Translating gives CASSERVGSSYEQYF.

This rearrangement joins TRBV7-2 to TRBJ1-2; D is ambiguous. V was clipped by 3 bases and J by 2 bases, with 4 bases between them. There are 12 residues in the CDR3. CDR1 and CDR2 from the germline V gene are SGHTA and FQGNSA. The CDR3 sequence: CASSFVNYGYTF. The CDR3 nucleotides are TGTGCCAGCAGCTTCGTCAACTATGGCTACACCTTC.

CDR3 sequence (DNA): TGTGCCAGCAGCAAAAGAATCCGGGGGGGCGGGGAGCTGTTTTTT. Amino acids: CASSKRIRGGGELFF. The V gene is TRBV7-2, the J gene TRBJ2-2, with 8 nucleotides matching TRBD2. Per the germline V gene, CDR1 is SGHTA and CDR2 is FQGNSA. The junction had 9 bases not matched to a gene; V was cut back by 5 bases and J by 7 bases. The CDR3 is 15 residues long.

The chain recombines TRBV4-3 with TRBJ2-5, with D unclear. The ends were cut back, 0 bases at V and 2 bases at J, with 10 bases in the middle. There are 15 residues in the CDR3. Germline CDR1 and CDR2: LGHNA and YSLEER. CDR3 coding DNA: TGCGCCAGCAGCCAAGATTTTCCGCAGCAAGAGACCCAGTACTTC. Protein sequence: CASSQDFPQQETQYF.

A few counts support this clonotype. This chain connects TRBV20-1 to TRBJ2-1; 7 bases fit TRBD1. CDR3 length: 13 amino acids. Germline CDR1 DFQATT, CDR2 SNEGSKA (reference sequence). V shed 6 bases and J 3 bases; nucleotides not matched to a gene: 5. The CDR3 nucleotides read TGCAGTGCAACCAGGGACAGCTACAATGAGCAGTTCTTC. Its protein is CSATRDSYNEQFF.

The V and J genes are TRBV4-3 and TRBJ2-4; D call uncertain. Germline V gene data show CDR1 as LGHNA and CDR2 as YSLEER. With 1 base removed from V and 2 bases from J, the gap between germline ends came to 9 bases. This CDR3 region has 15 residues. CDR3 amino acids: CASSQVARTKNIQYF. The CDR3 DNA reads TGCGCCAGCAGCCAAGTTGCCAGGACCAAAAACATTCAGTACTTC.

This sequence joins TRBV20-1 and TRBJ2-7; D is perhaps TRBD1 (6 bases). Germline V CDR1 and CDR2: DFQATT, SNEGSKA (reference sequence). CDR3 length equals 14 residues. Trimming shortened V by 4 bases and J by 3 bases, and 16 bases separated the two germline ends. CDR3 sequence reads: CSAMGTGSFYEQYF. In DNA form, the CDR3 reads TGCAGTGCTATGGGAACAGGGTCATTCTACGAGCAGTACTTC.